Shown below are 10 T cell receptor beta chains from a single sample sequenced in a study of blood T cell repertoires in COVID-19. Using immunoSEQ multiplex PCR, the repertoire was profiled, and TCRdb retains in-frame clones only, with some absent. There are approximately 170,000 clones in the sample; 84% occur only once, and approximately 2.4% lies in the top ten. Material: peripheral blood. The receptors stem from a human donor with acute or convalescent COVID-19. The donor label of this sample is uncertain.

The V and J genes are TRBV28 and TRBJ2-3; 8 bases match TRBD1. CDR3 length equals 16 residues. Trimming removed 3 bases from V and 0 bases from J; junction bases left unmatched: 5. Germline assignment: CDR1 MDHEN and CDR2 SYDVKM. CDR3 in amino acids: CASSLQGASSTDTQYF. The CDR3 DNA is TGTGCCAGCAGTTTGCAGGGGGCCTCTAGCACAGATACGCAGTATTTT.

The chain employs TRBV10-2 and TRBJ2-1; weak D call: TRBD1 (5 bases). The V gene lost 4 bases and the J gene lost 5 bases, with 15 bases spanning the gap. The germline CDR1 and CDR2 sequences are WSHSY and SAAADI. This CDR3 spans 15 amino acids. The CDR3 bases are TGCGCCAGCAGTGGAAGGGGCGCGGACGACAATGAGCAGTTCTTC. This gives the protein CASSGRGADDNEQFF.

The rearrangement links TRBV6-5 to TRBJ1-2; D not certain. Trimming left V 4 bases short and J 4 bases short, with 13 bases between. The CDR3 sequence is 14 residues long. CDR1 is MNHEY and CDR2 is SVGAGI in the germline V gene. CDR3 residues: CASSSAAAVYGYTF. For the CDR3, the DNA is TGTGCCAGCAGTTCCGCGGCAGCCGTCTATGGCTACACCTTC.

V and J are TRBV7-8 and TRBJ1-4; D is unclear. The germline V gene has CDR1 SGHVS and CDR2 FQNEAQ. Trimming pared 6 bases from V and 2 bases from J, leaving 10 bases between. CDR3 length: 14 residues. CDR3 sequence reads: CASSHAETNEKLFF. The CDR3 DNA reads TGTGCCAGCAGTCACGCGGAGACTAATGAAAAACTGTTTTTT.

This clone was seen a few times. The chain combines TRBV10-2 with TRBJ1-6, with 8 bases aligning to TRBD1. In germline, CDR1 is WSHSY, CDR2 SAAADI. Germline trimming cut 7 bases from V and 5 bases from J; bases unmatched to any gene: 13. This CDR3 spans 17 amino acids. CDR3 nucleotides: TGCGCCAGCACCGAACTGTCGTCGGACAGGGATAATTCACCCCTCCACTTT. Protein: CASTELSSDRDNSPLHF.

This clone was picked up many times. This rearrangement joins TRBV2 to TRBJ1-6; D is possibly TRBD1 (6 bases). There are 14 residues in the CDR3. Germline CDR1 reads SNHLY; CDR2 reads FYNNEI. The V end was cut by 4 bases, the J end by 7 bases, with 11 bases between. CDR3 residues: CASSAARGNSPLHF. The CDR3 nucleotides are TGTGCCAGCAGTGCCGCCAGGGGCAATTCACCCCTCCACTTT. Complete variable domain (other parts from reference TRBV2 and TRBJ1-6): EPEVTQTPSHQVTQMGQEVILRCVPISNHLYFYWYRQILGQKVEFLVSFYNNEISEKSEIFDDQFSVERPDGSNFTLKIRSTKLEDSAMYFCASSAARGNSPLHFGNGTRLTVT.

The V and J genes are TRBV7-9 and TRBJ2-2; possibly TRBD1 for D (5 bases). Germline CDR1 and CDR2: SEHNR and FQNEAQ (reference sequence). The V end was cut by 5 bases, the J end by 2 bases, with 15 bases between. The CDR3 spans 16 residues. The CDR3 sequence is CASSPTKQVNTGELFF. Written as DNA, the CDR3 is TGTGCCAGCAGCCCAACGAAACAGGTCAACACCGGGGAGCTGTTTTTT.

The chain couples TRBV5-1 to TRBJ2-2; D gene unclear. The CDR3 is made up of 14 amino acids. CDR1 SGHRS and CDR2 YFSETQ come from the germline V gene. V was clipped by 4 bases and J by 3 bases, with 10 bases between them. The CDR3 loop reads CASSTLPDTGELFF. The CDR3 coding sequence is TGCGCCAGCAGCACCCTCCCGGACACCGGGGAGCTGTTTTTT.

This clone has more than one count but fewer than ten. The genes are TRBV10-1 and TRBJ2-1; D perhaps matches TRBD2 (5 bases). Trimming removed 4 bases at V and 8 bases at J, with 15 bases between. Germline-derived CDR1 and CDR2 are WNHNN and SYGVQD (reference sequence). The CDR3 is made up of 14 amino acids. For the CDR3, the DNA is TGCGCCAGCAGTGCACAACGCGCGGGTGATGAGCAGTTCTTC. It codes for CASSAQRAGDEQFF.

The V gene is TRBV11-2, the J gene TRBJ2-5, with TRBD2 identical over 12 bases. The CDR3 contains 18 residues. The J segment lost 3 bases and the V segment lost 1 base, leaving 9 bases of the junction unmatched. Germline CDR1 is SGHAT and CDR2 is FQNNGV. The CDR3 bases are TGTGCCAGCAGCTTAGGCCGGCTAGCGGGAGGGCCAGAAGAGACCCAGTACTTC. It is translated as CASSLGRLAGGPEETQYF.